This T cell receptor beta chain is from a study of blood T cell repertoires in COVID-19. Study background: COVID-19 samples, acute and convalescent, were from the United States, Italy and Spain.

Seattle patients were enrolled during active infection and followed longitudinally. The germline V gene encodes CDR1 MGHRA and CDR2 YSYEKL. V was pared by 4 bases and J by 4 bases, with 10 bases of the junction left unmatched. This CDR3 contains 15 residues. Generated by immunoSEQ multiplex PCR, the TCRdb table keeps only in-frame clones and is missing some. The table has about 64,000 clones, roughly 78% seen once; the top ten hold 13% to 15%. Source material: peripheral blood. This TCR derives from a man between 60 and 70 years old with COVID-19, enrolled during active disease. This chain links TRBV4-1 with TRBJ2-7, with 7 bases matching TRBD2. The CDR3 loop is CASSPPGGERYEQYF. The CDR3 DNA reads TGCGCCAGCAGCCCCCCGGGGGGAGAGAGGTACGAGCAGTACTTC.